Listed below are T cell receptor beta chains from one sample, sequenced in a study of CD8 T cells in Susac syndrome. TCRdb re-derived calls from the immunoSEQ multiplex PCR reads in MiXCR, one entry per CDR3 protein. Of about 120,000 distinct CDR3 sequences in the sample, around 90% were seen once. Sequencing was done on a sample of CD4+ T cells from PBMCs. The receptors shown here come from a human donor in good health. The CDR3 runs from the conserved cysteine through the conserved F or W. The D gene is left open where the match is weak. Only part of the rows carry a size: once, few, many, or a class if the clone is expanded.

j_call,v_call,cdr3_length,clone_size,d_call,cdr3_nt,cdr3_aa
TRBJ2-5,TRBV20-1,11,.,.,TGCAGTGTAAAGGTGGGGGAGACCCAGTACTTC,CSVKVGETQYF
TRBJ2-5,TRBV28,14,.,.,TGTGCCAGCAGTCCTCAAGACAAGCAAGAGACCCAGTACTTC,CASSPQDKQETQYF
TRBJ1-1,TRBV29-1,15,.,.,TGCAGCGTTTCGGGGGGTGGGTTTTATGATTCTGAAGCTTTCTTT,CSVSGGGFYDSEAFF
TRBJ2-2,TRBV20-1,13,.,.,TGCAGTGCTCAGGGGTTAGGTGTAGGGGAGCTGTTTTTT,CSAQGLGVGELFF
TRBJ2-1,TRBV7-3,15,.,TRBD2,TGTGCCAGCAGATCCAGCGGGAACTCCTACAATGAGCAGTTCTTC,CASRSSGNSYNEQFF
TRBJ2-5,TRBV3-1,14,once,.,TGTGCCAGCAGCCCAATAAGTCGCCAAGAGACCCAGTACTTC,CASSPISRQETQYF
TRBJ1-5,TRBV6-2/TRBV6-3,13,.,TRBD1,TGTGCCAGCAGTGGGGACAGGCGCCAGCCCCAGCATTTT,CASSGDRRQPQHF
TRBJ2-5,TRBV7-9,14,.,TRBD1,TGTGCCAGCAGGCCCGACAGGGTCGAAGAGACCCAGTACTTC,CASRPDRVEETQYF
TRBJ1-5,TRBV7-2,14,.,.,TGTGCCAGCAGCCCCCCTAGGAGCAATCAGCCCCATCATTTT,CASSPPRSNQPHHF
TRBJ2-2,TRBV6-6,12,once,.,TGTGCCAGCCATTTACCGGCCGGGGAGCTGTTTTTT,CASHLPAGELFF
TRBJ2-2,TRBV14,15,.,.,TGTGCCAGCAGCCATACGACCAGGATCAACGGGGAGCTGTTTTTT,CASSHTTRINGELFF
TRBJ2-5,TRBV2,11,.,.,TGTGCCAGCCTAGGGTCGGAGACCCAGTACTTC,CASLGSETQYF
TRBJ2-5,TRBV11-1,16,.,TRBD2,TGTGCCAGCACCAAAGATGGGGGGGAGCATCAAGAGACCCAGTACTTC,CASTKDGGEHQETQYF
TRBJ2-1,TRBV18,13,.,.,TGTGCCAGCGCGCAGCGGCACAAGGATGAGCAGTTCTTC,CASAQRHKDEQFF
TRBJ1-2,TRBV7-6,17,.,.,TGTGCCAGCAGCCTCTCCGGAACTCCGATTTCTCCCTATGGCTACACCTTC,CASSLSGTPISPYGYTF
TRBJ1-5,TRBV20-1,14,.,.,TGCAGTGCTAGGCCAGGCGCTAACAATCAGCCCCAGCATTTT,CSARPGANNQPQHF
TRBJ1-1,TRBV7-2,16,.,TRBD1,TGTGCCAGCAGCTTAGGAGGTACAGGGGTGAACACTGAAGCTTTCTTT,CASSLGGTGVNTEAFF
TRBJ2-1,TRBV2,14,.,.,TGTGCCAGCAGTGACAGCGTGGTAGGCAATGAGCAGTTCTTC,CASSDSVVGNEQFF
TRBJ2-7,TRBV3-1,15,.,.,TGTGCCAGCAGCCAAGGGTTTAGCGTCCCCTACGAGCAGTACTTC,CASSQGFSVPYEQYF
TRBJ1-1,TRBV5-1,15,.,.,TGCGCCAGCAGCTTGGGAGGGCACCTGAACACTGAAGCTTTCTTT,CASSLGGHLNTEAFF
TRBJ2-3,TRBV13,15,.,TRBD2,TGTGCCAGCAGCGGACGGACTAGCGGGGCCGATACGCAGTATTTT,CASSGRTSGADTQYF
TRBJ1-2,TRBV5-6,14,.,.,TGTGCCAGCCCTACAACCCTAGGCGGCTATGGCTACACCTTC,CASPTTLGGYGYTF
TRBJ2-2,TRBV29-1,15,.,TRBD2,TGCAGCGTTGGGGGACTAGCGGGAGTCACCGGGGAGCTGTTTTTT,CSVGGLAGVTGELFF
TRBJ2-5,TRBV12-3/TRBV12-4,13,.,.,TGTGCCAGCAGGCCTACTAATACCGAGACCCAGTACTTC,CASRPTNTETQYF
TRBJ2-7,TRBV7-9,12,.,TRBD1,TGTGCCAGCAGCTTCTCAGGGGGTGAGCAGTACTTC,CASSFSGGEQYF
TRBJ2-7,TRBV4-3,13,.,.,TGCGCCAGCAGCCCGTCGGATTCCTACGAGCAGTACTTC,CASSPSDSYEQYF
TRBJ2-2,TRBV19,19,once,TRBD1,TGTGCCAGTAGTATAACCCAGCCTTGGGACAGGCGGCCGGGCGGGGAGCTGTTTTTT,CASSITQPWDRRPGGELFF
TRBJ2-3,TRBV3-1,12,.,.,TGTGCCAGCAGCCACGGGGCTGATACGCAGTATTTT,CASSHGADTQYF
TRBJ2-1,TRBV7-3,15,.,TRBD2,TGTGCCAGCAGCTTCAGCGGGACGGGAGGTAATGAGCAGTTCTTC,CASSFSGTGGNEQFF